This T cell receptor (beta chain) was sequenced in a study of T cell responses to AZD1222 COVID-19 vaccine. Regarding the study as a whole: The study sampled repertoires only after the peak T cell response.

Germline-derived CDR1 and CDR2 are LNHDA and SQIVND (reference sequence). The CDR3 has 13 amino acids. The V end lost 3 bases, the J end lost 3 bases, and 8 bases lay between the germline ends. TCRdb's copy holds only in-frame clones and misses some; the assay was immunoSEQ multiplex PCR. The sample has roughly 150,000 clones; 90% are singletons. This clone was counted a single time. The antigen is undetermined. This TCR derives from an adult who received the AZD1222 COVID-19 vaccine. The specimen comprised peripheral blood, sampled 28 days after the second AZD1222 dose. The chain links TRBV19 to TRBJ1-1; D not resolved. The CDR3 spells CASSIAGYTEAFF. The CDR3 region has the DNA TGTGCCAGTAGTATCGCGGGGTACACTGAAGCTTTCTTT.